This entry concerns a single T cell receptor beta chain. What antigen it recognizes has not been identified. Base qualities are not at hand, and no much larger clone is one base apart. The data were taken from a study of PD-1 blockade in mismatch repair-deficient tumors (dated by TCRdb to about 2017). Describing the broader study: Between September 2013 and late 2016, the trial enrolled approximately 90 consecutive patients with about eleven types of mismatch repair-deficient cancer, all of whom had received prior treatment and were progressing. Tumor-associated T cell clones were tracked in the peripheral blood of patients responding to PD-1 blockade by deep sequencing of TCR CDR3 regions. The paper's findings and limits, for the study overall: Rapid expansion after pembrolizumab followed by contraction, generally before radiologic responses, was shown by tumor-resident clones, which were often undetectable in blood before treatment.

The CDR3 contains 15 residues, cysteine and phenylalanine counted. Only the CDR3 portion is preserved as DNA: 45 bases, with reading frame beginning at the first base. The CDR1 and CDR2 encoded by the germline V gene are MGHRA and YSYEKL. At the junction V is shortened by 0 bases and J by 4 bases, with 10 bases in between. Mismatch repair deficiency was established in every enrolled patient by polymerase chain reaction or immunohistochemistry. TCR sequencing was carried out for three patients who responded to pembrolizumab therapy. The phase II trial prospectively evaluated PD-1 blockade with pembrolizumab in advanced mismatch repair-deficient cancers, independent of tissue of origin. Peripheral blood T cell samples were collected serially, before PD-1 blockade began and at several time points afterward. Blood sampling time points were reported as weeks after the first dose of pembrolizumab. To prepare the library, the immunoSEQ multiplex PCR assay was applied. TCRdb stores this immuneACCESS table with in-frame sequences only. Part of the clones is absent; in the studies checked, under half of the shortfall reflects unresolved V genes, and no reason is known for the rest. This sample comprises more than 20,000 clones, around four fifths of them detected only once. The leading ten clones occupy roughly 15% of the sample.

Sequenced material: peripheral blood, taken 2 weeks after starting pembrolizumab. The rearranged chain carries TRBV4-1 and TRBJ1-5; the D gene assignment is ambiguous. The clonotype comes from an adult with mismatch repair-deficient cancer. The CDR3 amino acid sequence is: CASSQESMRNQPQHF. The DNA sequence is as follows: TGCGCCAGCAGCCAAGAGAGTATGAGAAATCAGCCCCAGCATTTT.